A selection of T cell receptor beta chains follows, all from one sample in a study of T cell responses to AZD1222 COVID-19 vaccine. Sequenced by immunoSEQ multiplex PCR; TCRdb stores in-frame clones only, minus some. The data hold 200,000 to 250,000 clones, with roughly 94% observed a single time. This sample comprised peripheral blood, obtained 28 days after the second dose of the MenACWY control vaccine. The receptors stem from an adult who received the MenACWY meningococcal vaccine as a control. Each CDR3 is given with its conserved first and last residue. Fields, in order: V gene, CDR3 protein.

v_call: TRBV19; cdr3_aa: CASRITMNTEAFF
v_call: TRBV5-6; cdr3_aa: CASSLDRGIEQYF
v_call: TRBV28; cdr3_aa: CASSSGGLSPLHF
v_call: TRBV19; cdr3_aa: CASSILRGEMDTQYF
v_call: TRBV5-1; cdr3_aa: CASSLGGLPDTQYF
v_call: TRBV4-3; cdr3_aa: CASSQGTSSPNTGELFF
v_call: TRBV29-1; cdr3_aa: CSADERTAYGYTF
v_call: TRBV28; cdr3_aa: CASSLDGPVVAGELFF
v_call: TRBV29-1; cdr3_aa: CSVGWTAVLNEQYF
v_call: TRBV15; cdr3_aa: CATSGPSDGSYEQYF
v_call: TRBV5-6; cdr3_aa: CASALGGTGLRSPLHF
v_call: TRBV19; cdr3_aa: CASSGTTSPTDTQYF
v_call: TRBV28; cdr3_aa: CASSSNERLFF
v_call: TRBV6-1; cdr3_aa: CASSAPGSPGRPTQHF
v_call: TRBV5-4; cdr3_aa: CASSYRGGEQYF
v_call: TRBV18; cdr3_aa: CASSDTDTQYF
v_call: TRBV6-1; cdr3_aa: CASSEAGPSYEQYF
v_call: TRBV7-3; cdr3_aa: CASSFEITGELFF
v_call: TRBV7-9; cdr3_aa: CASSLEQGGKNIQYF
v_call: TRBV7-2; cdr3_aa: CASSFDGYREAFF
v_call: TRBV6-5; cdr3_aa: CASSTYLEQYF
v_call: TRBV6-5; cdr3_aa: CASSTVGGKNYEQYF
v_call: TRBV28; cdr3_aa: CASSFSSGTEAFF
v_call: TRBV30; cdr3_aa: CAWVSLAEAFF
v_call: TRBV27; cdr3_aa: CASSFSSLMNTEAFF
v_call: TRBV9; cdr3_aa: CASSDNLQGSGNTIYF
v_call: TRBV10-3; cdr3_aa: CAIRPGLAGVLPSTDTQYF
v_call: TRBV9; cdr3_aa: CASSVEPGLAGGRQTQYF
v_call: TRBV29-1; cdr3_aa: CSVAGTDNILSSYEQYF
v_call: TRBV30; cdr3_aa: CAWSSSVGQYGYTF
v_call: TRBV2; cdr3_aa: CASSEVGQETQYF
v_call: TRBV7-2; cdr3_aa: CASSLSSLNSPLHF
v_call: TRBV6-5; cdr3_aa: CASRATGGGQPQHF
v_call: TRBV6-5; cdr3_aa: CASSLRNPTYEQYF
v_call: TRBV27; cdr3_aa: CASSLSLSSYNSPLHF
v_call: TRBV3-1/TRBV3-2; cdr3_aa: CASSQGGRGPDTGELFF
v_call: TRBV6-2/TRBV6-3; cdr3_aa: CASSYSAGDGEKLFF
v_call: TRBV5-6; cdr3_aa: CASSQQGRFQPQHF
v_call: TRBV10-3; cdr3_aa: CAINTGDMNTEAFF
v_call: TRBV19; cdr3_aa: CASTRRTGNTYEKLFF
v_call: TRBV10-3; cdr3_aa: CAISVGDSNQPQHF
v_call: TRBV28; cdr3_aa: CASSPVSWDTQYF
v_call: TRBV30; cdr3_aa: CAWSFTGGSGNTIYF
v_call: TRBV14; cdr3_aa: CASSQGGGGVNTEAFF
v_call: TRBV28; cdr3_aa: CASSLRKTALYGYTF